The 11 T cell receptor beta chains below were found in one sample sequenced in a study of cytomegalovirus exposure and HLA in healthy donors. Assay used: immunoSEQ multiplex PCR; TCRdb lists only in-frame clones, some missing. The sample lists approximately 180,000 clones, roughly 86% occurring once. Source material: PBMCs. The origin of the receptors is a young man in good health and CMV-seropositive.

The chain is built from TRBV29-1 and TRBJ2-1; tentatively, D is TRBD1 (5 bases). This CDR3 contains 12 residues. V lost 7 bases and J lost 8, with 15 bases in between. Germline V lookup: CDR1 SQVTM, CDR2 ANQGSEA. The CDR3 spells CSARGHIDEQFF. The CDR3 DNA is TGCAGCGCAAGGGGCCATATCGATGAGCAGTTCTTC.

CDR3 loop: CASSIVNINQPQHF. CDR3 bases: TGTGCCAGTAGTATAGTAAACATCAATCAGCCCCAGCATTTT. The V gene is TRBV19, the J gene TRBJ1-5; no clear D. V gave up 1 base and J gave up 3 bases, with 7 bases separating them. The CDR3 contains 14 residues. Germline CDR1 and CDR2: LNHDA and SQIVND (reference sequence). Supplemented by reference TRBV19 and TRBJ1-5, the full variable domain reads DGGITQSPKYLFRKEGQNVTLSCEQNLNHDAMYWYRQDPGQGLRLIYYSQIVNDFQKGDIAEGYSVSREKKESFPLTVTSAQKNPTAFYLCASSIVNINQPQHFGDGTRLSIL.

This chain joins TRBV9 and TRBJ2-5; the match to TRBD2 covers 8 bases. The CDR3 has 14 amino acids. Germline CDR1 reads SGDLS; CDR2 reads YYNGEE. Trimming removed 7 bases from V and 5 bases from J; junction bases left unmatched: 10. The CDR3 DNA is TGTGCCAGCGGCTCCGGGGGGGCCTATGAGACCCAGTACTTC. As protein: CASGSGGAYETQYF.

This chain joins TRBV4-2 and TRBJ2-1; 9 nucleotides match TRBD1. Unmatched junction bases numbered 0, after V lost 1 base and J lost 5 bases. Germline lookup yields CDR1 LGHNA and CDR2 YNFKEQ. This CDR3 has 14 residues. CDR3: CASSQGDRDNEQFF. CDR3 DNA sequence: TGTGCCAGCAGCCAAGGGGACAGGGACAATGAGCAGTTCTTC.

This clone was detected a few times. This sequence joins TRBV4-1 and TRBJ2-1, with 10 bases matching TRBD1. With 2 bases clipped from V and 10 bases from J, the junction kept 8 bases outside the gene matches. In germline, CDR1 is MGHRA, CDR2 YSYEKL. This CDR3 comprises 15 residues. The DNA of the CDR3 is TGCGCCAGCAGCCAAATCCGGGACAGGGGTGGCGAGCAGTTCTTC. Amino acids: CASSQIRDRGGEQFF.

This chain joins TRBV4-2 and TRBJ1-3, with 9 nucleotides matching TRBD1. V dropped 4 bases and J dropped 1; count of bases not matched to a gene: 8. The CDR3 loop spans 17 amino acids. Germline V gene sequence: CDR1 LGHNA, CDR2 YNFKEQ. The CDR3 DNA follows: TGTGCCAGCAGCCCGTCACAGGGGGCGCAGTCTGGAAACACCATATATTTT. Encoded protein: CASSPSQGAQSGNTIYF.

CDR3 sequence reads: CASSVGGDYGYTF. The CDR3 nucleotides are TGTGCCAGCAGCGTTGGAGGGGACTATGGCTACACCTTC. The chain links TRBV9 to TRBJ1-2; a possible D gene is TRBD1 (5 bases). V lost 2 bases and J lost 3, with 8 bases in between. The CDR3 is 13 amino acids. The germline V gene encodes CDR1 SGDLS and CDR2 YYNGEE.

CDR3 in DNA: TGTGCCAGCAGGGGCTCGAGGGATGGCTACACCTTC. Protein product: CASRGSRDGYTF. V gene TRBV2 combines with J gene TRBJ1-2; no reliable D call. Per the germline V gene, CDR1 is SNHLY and CDR2 is FYNNEI. V lost 6 bases, J lost 6 bases, and 11 bases lay in between. The CDR3 is 12 residues long.

The chain combines TRBV7-9 with TRBJ2-7; the D is unclear. CDR3 length equals 11 residues. The germline gives CDR1 SEHNR, CDR2 FQNEAQ (reference sequence). V was clipped by 4 bases and J by 2 bases, with 3 bases between them. The CDR3 sequence is CASSSAYEQYF. The DNA of the CDR3 is TGTGCCAGCAGCTCGGCCTACGAGCAGTACTTC.

A few counts support this clone. This chain connects TRBV7-3 to TRBJ2-7, with TRBD2 as a possible D gene (6 bases). The CDR3 is made up of 15 amino acids. CDR1 is SGHTA, CDR2 FQGTGA, per germline. V was cut by 4 bases and J by 2 bases, with 15 bases left in between. The CDR3: CASSWNRGFTYEQYF. The CDR3 DNA reads TGTGCCAGCAGCTGGAACCGGGGGTTCACCTACGAGCAGTACTTC.

This chain connects TRBV5-4 to TRBJ1-1, with D possibly TRBD1 on 6 matching bases. Germline V lookup: CDR1 SGHNT, CDR2 YYREEE (reference sequence). V lost 4 bases and J 0 bases, leaving 16 bases between the germline ends. This CDR3 spans 16 amino acids. The CDR3 DNA reads as TGTGCCAGCAGCACGACAGGTCGAATACTGAACACTGAAGCTTTCTTT. Its translation: CASSTTGRILNTEAFF.